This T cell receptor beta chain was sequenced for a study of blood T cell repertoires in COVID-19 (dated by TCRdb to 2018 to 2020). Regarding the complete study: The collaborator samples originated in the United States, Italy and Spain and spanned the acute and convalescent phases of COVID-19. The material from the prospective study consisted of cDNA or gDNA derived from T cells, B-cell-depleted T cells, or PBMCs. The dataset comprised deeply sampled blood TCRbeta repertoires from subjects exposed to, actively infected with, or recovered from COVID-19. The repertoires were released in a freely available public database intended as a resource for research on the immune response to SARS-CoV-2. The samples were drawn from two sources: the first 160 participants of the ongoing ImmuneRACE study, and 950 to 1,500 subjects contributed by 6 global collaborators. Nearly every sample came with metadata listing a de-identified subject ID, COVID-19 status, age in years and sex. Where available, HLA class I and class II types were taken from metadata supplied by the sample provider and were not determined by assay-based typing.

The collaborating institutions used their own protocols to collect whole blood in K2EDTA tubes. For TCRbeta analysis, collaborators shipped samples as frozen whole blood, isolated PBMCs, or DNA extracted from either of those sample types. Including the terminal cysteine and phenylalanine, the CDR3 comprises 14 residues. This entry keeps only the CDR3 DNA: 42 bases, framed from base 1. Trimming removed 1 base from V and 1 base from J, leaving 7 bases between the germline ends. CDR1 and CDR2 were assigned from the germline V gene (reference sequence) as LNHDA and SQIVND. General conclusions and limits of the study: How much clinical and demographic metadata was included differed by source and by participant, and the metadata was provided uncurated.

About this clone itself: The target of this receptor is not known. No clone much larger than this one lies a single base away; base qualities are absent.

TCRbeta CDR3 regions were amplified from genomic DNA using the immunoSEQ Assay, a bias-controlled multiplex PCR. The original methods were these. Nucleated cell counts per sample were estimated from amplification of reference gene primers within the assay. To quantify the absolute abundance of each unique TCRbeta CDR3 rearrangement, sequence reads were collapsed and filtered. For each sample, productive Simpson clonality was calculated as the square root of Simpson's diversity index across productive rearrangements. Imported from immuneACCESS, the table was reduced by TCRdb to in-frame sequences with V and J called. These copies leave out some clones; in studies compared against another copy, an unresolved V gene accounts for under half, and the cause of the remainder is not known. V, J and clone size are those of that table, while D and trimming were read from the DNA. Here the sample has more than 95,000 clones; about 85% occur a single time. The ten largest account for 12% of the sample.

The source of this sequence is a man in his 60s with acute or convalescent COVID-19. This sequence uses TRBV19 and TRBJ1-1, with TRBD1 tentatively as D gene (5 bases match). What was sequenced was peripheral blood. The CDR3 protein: CASSIVQGNTEAFF. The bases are TGTGCCAGTAGTATAGTCCAGGGGAACACTGAAGCTTTCTTT.